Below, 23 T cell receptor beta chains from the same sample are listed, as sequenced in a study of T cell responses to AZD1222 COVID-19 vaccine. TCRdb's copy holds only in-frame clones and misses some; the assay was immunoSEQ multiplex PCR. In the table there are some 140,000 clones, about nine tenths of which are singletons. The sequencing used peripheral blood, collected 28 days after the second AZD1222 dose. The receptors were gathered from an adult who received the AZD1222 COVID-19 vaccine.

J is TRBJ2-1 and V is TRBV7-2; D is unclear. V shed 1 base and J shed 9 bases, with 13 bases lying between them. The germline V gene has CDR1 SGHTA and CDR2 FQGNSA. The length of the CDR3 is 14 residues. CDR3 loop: CASSLVGSGGEQFF. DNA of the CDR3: TGTGCCAGCAGCTTAGTTGGGTCGGGTGGTGAGCAGTTCTTC.

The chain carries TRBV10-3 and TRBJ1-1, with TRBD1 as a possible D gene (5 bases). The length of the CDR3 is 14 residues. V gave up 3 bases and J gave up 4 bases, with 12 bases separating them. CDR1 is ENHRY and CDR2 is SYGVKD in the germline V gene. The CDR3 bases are TGTGCCATCAGTGAAGTAGGCAGGGCCACTGAAGCTTTCTTT. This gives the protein CAISEVGRATEAFF.

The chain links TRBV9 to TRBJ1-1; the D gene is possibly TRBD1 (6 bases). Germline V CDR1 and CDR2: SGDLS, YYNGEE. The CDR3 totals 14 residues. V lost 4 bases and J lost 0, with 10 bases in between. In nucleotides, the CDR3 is TGTGCCAGCAGCCCGGACAGCCTGAACACTGAAGCTTTCTTT. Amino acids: CASSPDSLNTEAFF. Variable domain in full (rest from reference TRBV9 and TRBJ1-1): DSGVTQTPKHLITATGQRVTLRCSPRSGDLSVYWYQQSLDQGLQFLIQYYNGEERAKGNILERFSAQQFPDLHSELNLSSLELGDSALYFCASSPDSLNTEAFFGQGTRLTVV.

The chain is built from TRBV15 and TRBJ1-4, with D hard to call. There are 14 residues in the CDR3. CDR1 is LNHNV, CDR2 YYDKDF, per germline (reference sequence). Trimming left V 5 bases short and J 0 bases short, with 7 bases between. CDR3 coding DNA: TGTGCCACCAGCGAGCAGGCAACTAATGAAAAACTGTTTTTT. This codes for CATSEQATNEKLFF.

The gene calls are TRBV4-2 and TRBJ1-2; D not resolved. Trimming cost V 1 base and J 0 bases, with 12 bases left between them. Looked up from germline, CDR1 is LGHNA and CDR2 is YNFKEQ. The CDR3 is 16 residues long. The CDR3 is CASSQARGEANYGYTF. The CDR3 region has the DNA TGTGCCAGCAGCCAAGCGCGGGGTGAAGCTAACTATGGCTACACCTTC.

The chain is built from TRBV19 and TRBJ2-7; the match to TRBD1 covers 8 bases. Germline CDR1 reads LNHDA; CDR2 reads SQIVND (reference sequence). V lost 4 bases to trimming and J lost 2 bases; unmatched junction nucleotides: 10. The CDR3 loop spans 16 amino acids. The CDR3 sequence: CASSRGVRDRPYEQYF. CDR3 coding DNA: TGTGCCAGTAGTAGAGGGGTCCGGGACAGGCCCTACGAGCAGTACTTC.

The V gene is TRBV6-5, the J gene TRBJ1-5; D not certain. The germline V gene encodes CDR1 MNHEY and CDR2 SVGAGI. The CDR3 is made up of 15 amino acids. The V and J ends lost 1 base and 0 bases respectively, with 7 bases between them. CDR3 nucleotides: TGTGCCAGCAGTTACTACAAAGATAGCAATCAGCCCCAGCATTTT. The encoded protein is CASSYYKDSNQPQHF.

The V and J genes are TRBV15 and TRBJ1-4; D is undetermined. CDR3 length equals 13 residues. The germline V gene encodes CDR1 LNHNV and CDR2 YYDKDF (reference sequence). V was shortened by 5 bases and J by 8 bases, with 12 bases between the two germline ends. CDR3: CATSGLSSEKLFF. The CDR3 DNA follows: TGTGCCACCAGCGGCCTATCATCGGAAAAACTGTTTTTT. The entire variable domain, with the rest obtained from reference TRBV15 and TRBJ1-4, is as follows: DAMVIQNPRYQVTQFGKPVTLSCSQTLNHNVMYWYQQKSSQAPKLLFHYYDKDFNNEADTPDNFQSRRPNTSFCFLDIRSPGLGDTAMYLCATSGLSSEKLFFGSGTQLSVL.

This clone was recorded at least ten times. The CDR3 DNA sequence: TGTGCCAGCAGCCTTCTCAAGGAGAACACTGAAGCTTTCTTT. Translating gives CASSLLKENTEAFF. V usage is TRBV4-2 and J usage is TRBJ1-1; D unresolved. V was shortened by 4 bases and J by 1 base, with 10 bases between the two germline ends. The CDR3 covers 14 residues. Germline CDR1 and CDR2: LGHNA and YNFKEQ.

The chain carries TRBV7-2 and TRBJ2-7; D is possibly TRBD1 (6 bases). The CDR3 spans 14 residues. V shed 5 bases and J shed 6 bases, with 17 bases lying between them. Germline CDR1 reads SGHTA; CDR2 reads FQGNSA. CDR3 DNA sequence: TGTGCCAGCAGCCTATACAGGGTTGTAGGCGAGCAGTACTTC. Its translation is CASSLYRVVGEQYF.

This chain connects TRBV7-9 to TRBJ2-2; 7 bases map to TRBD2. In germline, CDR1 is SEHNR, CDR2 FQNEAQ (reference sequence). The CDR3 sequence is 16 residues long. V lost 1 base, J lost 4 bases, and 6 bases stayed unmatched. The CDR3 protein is CASSLGGGRRTGELFF. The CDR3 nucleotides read TGTGCCAGCAGCTTAGGAGGCGGGAGACGCACCGGGGAGCTGTTTTTT.

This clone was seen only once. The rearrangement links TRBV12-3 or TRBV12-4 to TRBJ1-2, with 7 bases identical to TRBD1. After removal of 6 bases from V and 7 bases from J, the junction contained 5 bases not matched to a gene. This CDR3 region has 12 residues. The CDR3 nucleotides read TGTGCCAGCAGGAGGGGGCCGTCTGGCTACACCTTC. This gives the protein CASRRGPSGYTF.

Here the CDR3 DNA reads TGTGCCAGCAGCTCTGGACAGGGACAAGAGACCCAGTACTTC. Translating it yields CASSSGQGQETQYF. This chain uses TRBV5-4 with TRBJ2-5, with 8 nucleotides matching TRBD1. The V gene end was trimmed by 3 bases and the J gene end by 2 bases; junction bases not matched to a gene: 3. Germline V lookup: CDR1 SGHNT, CDR2 YYREEE (reference sequence). This CDR3 is 14 amino acids long.

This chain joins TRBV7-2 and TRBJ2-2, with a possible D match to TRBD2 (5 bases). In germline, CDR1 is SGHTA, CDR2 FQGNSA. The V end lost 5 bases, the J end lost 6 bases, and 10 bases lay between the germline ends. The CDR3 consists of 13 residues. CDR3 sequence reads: CASSPNSAGELFF. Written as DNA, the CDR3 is TGTGCCAGCAGCCCCAATAGCGCCGGGGAGCTGTTTTTT.

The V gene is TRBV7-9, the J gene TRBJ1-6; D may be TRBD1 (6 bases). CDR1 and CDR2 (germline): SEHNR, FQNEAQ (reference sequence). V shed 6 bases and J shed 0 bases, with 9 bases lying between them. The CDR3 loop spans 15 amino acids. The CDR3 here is CASSLQGSYNSPLHF. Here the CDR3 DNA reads TGTGCCAGCAGTTTACAGGGCTCCTATAATTCACCCCTCCACTTT.

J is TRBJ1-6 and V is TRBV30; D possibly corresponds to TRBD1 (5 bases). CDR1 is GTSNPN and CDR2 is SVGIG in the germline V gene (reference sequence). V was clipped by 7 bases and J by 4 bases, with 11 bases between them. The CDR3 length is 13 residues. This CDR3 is CAYDGGYNSPLHF. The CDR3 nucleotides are TGTGCCTACGACGGGGGGTATAATTCACCCCTCCACTTT.

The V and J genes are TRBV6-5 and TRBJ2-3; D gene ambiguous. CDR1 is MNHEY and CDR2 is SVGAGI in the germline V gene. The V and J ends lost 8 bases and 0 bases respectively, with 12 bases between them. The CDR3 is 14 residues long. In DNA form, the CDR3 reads TGTGCCAGCGGCAACGGTTTTAGCACAGATACGCAGTATTTT. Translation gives CASGNGFSTDTQYF.

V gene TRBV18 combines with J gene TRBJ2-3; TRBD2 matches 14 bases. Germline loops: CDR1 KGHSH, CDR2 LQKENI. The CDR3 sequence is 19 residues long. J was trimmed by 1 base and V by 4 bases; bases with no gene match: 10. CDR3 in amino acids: CASSRTGTSGSHGTDTQYF. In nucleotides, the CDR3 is TGTGCCAGCTCACGAACCGGGACTAGCGGGAGCCACGGCACAGATACGCAGTATTTT.

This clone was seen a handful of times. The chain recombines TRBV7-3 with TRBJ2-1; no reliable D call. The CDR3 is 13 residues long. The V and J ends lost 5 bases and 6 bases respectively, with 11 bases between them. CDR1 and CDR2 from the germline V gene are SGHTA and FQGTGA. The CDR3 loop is CASSPNTINEQFF. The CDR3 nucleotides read TGTGCCAGCAGCCCCAACACCATCAATGAGCAGTTCTTC.

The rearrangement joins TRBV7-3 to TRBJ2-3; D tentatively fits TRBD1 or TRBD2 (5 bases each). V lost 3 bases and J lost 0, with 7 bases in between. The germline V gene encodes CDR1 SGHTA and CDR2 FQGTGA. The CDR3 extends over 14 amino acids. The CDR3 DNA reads TGTGCCAGCAGCTTGGGACCTAGCACAGATACGCAGTATTTT. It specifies CASSLGPSTDTQYF.

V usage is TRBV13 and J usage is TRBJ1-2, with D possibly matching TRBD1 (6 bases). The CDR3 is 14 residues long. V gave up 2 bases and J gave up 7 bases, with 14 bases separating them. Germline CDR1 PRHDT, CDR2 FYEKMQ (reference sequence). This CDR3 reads CASSLLSGVGGYTF. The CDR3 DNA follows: TGTGCCAGCAGCTTATTATCAGGGGTCGGTGGCTACACCTTC.

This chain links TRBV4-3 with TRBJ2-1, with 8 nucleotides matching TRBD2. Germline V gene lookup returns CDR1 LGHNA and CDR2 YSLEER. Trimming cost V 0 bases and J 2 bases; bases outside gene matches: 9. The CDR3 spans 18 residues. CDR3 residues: CASSQDRTGRGAYNEQFF. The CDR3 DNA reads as TGCGCCAGCAGCCAAGATCGAACTGGGCGGGGGGCCTACAATGAGCAGTTCTTC.

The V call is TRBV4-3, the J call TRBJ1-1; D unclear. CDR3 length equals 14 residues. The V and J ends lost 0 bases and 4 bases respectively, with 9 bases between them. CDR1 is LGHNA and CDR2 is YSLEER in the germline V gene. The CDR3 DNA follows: TGCGCCAGCAGCCAAGATTTAACCGGCACTGAAGCTTTCTTT. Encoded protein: CASSQDLTGTEAFF.